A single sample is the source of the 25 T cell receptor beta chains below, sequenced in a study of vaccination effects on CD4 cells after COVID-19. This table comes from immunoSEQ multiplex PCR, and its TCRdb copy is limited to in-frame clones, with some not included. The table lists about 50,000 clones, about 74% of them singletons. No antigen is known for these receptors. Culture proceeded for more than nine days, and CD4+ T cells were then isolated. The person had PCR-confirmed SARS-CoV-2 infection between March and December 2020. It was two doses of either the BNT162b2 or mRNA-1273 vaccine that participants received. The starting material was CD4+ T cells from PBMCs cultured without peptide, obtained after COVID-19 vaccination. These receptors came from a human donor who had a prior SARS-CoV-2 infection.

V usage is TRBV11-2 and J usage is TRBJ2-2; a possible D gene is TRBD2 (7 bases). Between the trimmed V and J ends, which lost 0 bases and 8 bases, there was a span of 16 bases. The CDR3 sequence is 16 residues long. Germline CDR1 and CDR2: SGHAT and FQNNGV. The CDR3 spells CASSLEGGRGTGELFF. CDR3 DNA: TGTGCCAGCAGCTTAGAAGGGGGGCGGGGGACAGGGGAGCTGTTTTTT. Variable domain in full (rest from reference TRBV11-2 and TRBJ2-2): EAGVAQSPRYKIIEKRQSVAFWCNPISGHATLYWYQQILGQGPKLLIQFQNNGVVDDSQLPKDRFSAERLKGVDSTLKIQPAKLEDSAVYLCASSLEGGRGTGELFFGEGSRLTVL.

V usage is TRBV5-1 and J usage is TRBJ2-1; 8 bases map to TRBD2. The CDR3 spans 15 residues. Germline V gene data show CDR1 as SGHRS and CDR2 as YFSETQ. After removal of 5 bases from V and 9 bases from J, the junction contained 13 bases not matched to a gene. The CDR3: CASSSRAGASGEQFF. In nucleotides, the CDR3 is TGCGCCAGCAGTTCCCGAGCGGGAGCCTCCGGTGAGCAGTTCTTC.

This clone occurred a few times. CDR3 DNA: TGTGCCAGCAGCCAGGAGGCCTCGAACACTGAAGCTTTCTTT. This encodes CASSQEASNTEAFF. This chain uses TRBV3-1 (or the pseudogene TRBV3-2) with TRBJ1-1; D not certain. The germline V gene has CDR1 LGHDT and CDR2 YNNKEL (reference sequence). The V end lost 3 bases, the J end lost 1 base, and 9 bases lay between the germline ends. The CDR3 has 14 residues.

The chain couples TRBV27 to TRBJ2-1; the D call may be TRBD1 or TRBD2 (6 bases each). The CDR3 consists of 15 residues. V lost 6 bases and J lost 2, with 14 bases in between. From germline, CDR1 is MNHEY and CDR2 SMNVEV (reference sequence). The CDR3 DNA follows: TGTGCCAGCAGGATGGGGGCGGGAACCTACAATGAGCAGTTCTTC. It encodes CASRMGAGTYNEQFF.

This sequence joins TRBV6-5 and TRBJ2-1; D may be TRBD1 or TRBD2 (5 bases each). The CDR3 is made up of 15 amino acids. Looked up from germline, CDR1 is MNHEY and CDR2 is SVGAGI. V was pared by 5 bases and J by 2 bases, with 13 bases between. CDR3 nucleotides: TGTGCCAGCAGTCCAGGGACGGCTACCTACAATGAGCAGTTCTTC. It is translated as CASSPGTATYNEQFF.

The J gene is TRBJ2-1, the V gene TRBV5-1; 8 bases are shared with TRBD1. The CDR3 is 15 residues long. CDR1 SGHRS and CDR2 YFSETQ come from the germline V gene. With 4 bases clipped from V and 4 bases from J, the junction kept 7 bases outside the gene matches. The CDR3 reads CASSPRQGTYNEQFF. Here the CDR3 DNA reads TGCGCCAGCAGCCCTCGACAGGGGACTTACAATGAGCAGTTCTTC.

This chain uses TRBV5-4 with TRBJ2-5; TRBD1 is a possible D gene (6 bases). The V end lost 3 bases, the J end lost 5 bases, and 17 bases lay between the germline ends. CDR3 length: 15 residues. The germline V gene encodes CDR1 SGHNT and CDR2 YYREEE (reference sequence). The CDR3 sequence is CASSSDGQIVETQYF. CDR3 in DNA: TGTGCCAGCAGCTCCGACGGACAGATTGTTGAGACCCAGTACTTC. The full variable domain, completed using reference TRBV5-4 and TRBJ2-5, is ETGVTQSPTHLIKTRGQQVTLRCSSQSGHNTVSWYQQALGQGPQFIFQYYREEENGRGNFPPRFSGLQFPNYSSELNVNALELDDSALYLCASSSDGQIVETQYFGPGTRLLVL.

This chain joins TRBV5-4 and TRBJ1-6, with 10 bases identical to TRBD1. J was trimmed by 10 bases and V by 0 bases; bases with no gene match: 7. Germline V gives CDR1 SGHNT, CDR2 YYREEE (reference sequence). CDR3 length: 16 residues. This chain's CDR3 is CASSLAAGTGASPLHF. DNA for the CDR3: TGTGCCAGCAGCTTGGCTGCCGGGACAGGGGCCTCACCCCTCCACTTT.

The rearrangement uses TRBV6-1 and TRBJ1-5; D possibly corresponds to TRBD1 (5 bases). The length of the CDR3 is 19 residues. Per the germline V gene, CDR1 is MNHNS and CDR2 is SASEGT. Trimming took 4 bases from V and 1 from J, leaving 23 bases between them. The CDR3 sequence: CASSVLLQGRFMSNQPQHF. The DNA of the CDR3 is TGTGCCAGCAGTGTCCTTCTGCAGGGTCGCTTTATGAGCAATCAGCCCCAGCATTTT.

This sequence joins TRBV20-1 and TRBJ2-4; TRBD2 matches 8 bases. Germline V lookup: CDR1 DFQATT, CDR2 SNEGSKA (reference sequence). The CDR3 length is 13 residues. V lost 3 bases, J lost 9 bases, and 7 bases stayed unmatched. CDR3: CSASGAAGGIQYF. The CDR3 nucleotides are TGCAGTGCTAGTGGCGCGGCGGGGGGCATTCAGTACTTC.

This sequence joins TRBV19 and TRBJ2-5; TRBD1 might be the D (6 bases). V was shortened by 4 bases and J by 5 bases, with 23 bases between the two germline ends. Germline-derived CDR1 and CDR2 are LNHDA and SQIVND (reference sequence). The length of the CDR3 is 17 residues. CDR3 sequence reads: CASSKHPPGAVSETQYF. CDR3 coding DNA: TGTGCCAGTAGTAAACATCCTCCAGGGGCGGTTTCCGAGACCCAGTACTTC.

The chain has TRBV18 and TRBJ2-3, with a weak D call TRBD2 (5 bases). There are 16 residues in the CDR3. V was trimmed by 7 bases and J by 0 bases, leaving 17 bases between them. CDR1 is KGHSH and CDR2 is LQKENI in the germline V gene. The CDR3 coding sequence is TGTGCCAGCTGGGATGTCGCCAGGACTAGCACAGATACGCAGTATTTT. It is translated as CASWDVARTSTDTQYF.

Here the CDR3 DNA reads TGTGCCACCAGTGACATGAAAGGACAGGGGGGGGGAGATACGCAGTATTTT. Its protein product is CATSDMKGQGGGDTQYF. The chain combines TRBV24-1 with TRBJ2-3; 10 bases are a match to TRBD1. The V gene end was trimmed by 4 bases and the J gene end by 5 bases; junction bases not matched to a gene: 11. From germline, CDR1 is KGHDR and CDR2 SFDVKD. The CDR3 totals 17 residues.

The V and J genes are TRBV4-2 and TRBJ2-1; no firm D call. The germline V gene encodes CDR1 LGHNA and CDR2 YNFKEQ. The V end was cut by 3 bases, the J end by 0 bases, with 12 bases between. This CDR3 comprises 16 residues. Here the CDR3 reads CASSHKDVGSYNEQFF. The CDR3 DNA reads TGTGCCAGCAGCCATAAGGACGTTGGCTCCTACAATGAGCAGTTCTTC.

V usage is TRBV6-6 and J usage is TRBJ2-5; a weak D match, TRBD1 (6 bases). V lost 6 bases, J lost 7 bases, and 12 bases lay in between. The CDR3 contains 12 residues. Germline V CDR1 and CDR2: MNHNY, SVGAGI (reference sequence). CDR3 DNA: TGTGCCAGCAGCTCTGGGGGCGGGACCCAGTACTTC. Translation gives CASSSGGGTQYF.

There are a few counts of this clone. The CDR3: CASRNRDRSSYEQYF. The CDR3 nucleotides read TGTGCCAGCAGAAACCGGGACAGAAGCTCCTACGAGCAGTACTTC. The chain links TRBV6-5 to TRBJ2-7; 7 nucleotides match TRBD1. V was pared by 6 bases and J by 0 bases, with 8 bases of the junction left unmatched. Per germline, CDR1 MNHEY and CDR2 SVGAGI. The CDR3 has 15 amino acids.

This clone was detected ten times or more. DNA for the CDR3: TGTGCCAGCAGCTTAAGTCTAGCGGGAACCATCAATGAGCAGTTCTTC. Its protein is CASSLSLAGTINEQFF. The rearrangement joins TRBV7-9 to TRBJ2-1, with 9 bases that match TRBD2. V shed 2 bases, J shed 6 bases, and the junction held 8 bases outside the gene matches. This CDR3 spans 16 amino acids. Germline CDR1 is SEHNR and CDR2 is FQNEAQ (reference sequence).

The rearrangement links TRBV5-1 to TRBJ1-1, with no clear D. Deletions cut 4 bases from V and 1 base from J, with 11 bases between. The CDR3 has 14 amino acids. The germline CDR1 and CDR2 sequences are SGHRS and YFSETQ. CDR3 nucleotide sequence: TGCGCCAGCAGCATCACCGCAGGGAACACTGAAGCTTTCTTT. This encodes CASSITAGNTEAFF. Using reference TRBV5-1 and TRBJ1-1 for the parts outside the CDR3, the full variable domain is KAGVTQTPRYLIKTRGQQVTLSCSPISGHRSVSWYQQTPGQGLQFLFEYFSETQRNKGNFPGRFSGRQFSNSRSEMNVSTLELGDSALYLCASSITAGNTEAFFGQGTRLTVV.

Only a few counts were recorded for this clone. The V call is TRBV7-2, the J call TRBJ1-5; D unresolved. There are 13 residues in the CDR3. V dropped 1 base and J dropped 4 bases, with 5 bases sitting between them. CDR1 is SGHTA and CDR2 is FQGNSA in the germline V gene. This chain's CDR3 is CASSLGVNQPQHF. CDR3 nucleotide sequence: TGTGCCAGCAGCTTAGGGGTAAATCAGCCCCAGCATTTT.

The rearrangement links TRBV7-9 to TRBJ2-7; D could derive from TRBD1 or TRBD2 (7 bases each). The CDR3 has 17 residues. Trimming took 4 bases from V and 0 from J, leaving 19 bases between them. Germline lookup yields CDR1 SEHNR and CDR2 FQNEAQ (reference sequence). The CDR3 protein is CASSSTRGGQYSYEQYF. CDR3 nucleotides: TGTGCCAGCAGCTCTACCAGGGGGGGACAGTACTCCTACGAGCAGTACTTC.

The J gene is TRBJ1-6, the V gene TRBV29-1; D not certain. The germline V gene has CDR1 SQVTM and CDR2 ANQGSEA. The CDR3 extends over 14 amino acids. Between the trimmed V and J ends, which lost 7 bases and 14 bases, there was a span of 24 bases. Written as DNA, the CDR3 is TGCAGCGCCCTTACCGACACCGGAGTTCTGGCCCTCCACTTT. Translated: CSALTDTGVLALHF.

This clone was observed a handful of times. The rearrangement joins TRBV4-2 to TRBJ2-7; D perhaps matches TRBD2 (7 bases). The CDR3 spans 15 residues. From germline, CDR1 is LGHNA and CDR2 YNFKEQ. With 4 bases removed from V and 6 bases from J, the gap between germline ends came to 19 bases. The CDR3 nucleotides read TGTGCCAGCAGCCCCCCTCCGGGGGCTAGCGGCGAGCAGTACTTC. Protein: CASSPPPGASGEQYF.

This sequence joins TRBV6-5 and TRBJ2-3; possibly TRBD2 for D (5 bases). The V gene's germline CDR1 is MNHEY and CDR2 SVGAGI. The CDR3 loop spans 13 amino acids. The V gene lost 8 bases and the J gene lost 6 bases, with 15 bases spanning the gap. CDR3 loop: CASLPGNWDTQYF. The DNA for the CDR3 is TGTGCCAGCCTCCCGGGAAATTGGGATACGCAGTATTTT.

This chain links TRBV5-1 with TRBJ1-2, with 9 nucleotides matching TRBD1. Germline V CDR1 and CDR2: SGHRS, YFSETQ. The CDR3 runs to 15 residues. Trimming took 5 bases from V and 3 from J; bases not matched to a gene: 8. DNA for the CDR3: TGCGCCAGCAGAAGGACAGGGGAAGGGGACTATGGCTACACCTTC. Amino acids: CASRRTGEGDYGYTF. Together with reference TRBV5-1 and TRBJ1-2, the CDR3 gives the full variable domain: KAGVTQTPRYLIKTRGQQVTLSCSPISGHRSVSWYQQTPGQGLQFLFEYFSETQRNKGNFPGRFSGRQFSNSRSEMNVSTLELGDSALYLCASRRTGEGDYGYTFGSGTRLTVV.

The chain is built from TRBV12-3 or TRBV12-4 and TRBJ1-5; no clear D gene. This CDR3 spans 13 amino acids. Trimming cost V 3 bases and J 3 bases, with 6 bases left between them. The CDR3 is CASSFDNNQPQHF. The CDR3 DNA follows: TGTGCCAGCAGTTTTGACAACAATCAGCCCCAGCATTTT.